The source of this T cell receptor beta chain is a study of shared clonotypes between healthy human individuals. The study's findings and limits: Enrolling few donors narrowed the genetic and exposure-history diversity that was represented.

Those who donated were healthy HIV-negative adults, with no recent acute infections or vaccinations reported. The investigators split CD4+ cells into a CD45RA+ naive subset and a CD45RA-negative memory subset. About this clone: Antigen specificity is unknown.

The V gene end was trimmed by 4 bases and the J gene end by 7 bases; junction bases not matched to a gene: 10. The CDR3 consists of 15 residues. Looked up from germline, CDR1 is LNHNV and CDR2 is YYDKDF (reference sequence). Profiled with immunoSEQ multiplex PCR; TCRdb holds only in-frame clones, not every one. The table records a few million clones, under 95% of them present only once. The origin of this receptor is a man between 18 and 29 years old in good health. Some clones in this sample may be carry-over from other donors' samples. The V call is TRBV15, the J call TRBJ2-4; 7 positions match TRBD2. Sequenced material: naive CD4+ T cells from PBMCs. The subset was: CD45RA+ positively selected. For the CDR3, the DNA is TGTGCCACCAGCACCGGCGGGGGTGAGAGCAACATTCAGTACTTC. The encoded protein is CATSTGGGESNIQYF.